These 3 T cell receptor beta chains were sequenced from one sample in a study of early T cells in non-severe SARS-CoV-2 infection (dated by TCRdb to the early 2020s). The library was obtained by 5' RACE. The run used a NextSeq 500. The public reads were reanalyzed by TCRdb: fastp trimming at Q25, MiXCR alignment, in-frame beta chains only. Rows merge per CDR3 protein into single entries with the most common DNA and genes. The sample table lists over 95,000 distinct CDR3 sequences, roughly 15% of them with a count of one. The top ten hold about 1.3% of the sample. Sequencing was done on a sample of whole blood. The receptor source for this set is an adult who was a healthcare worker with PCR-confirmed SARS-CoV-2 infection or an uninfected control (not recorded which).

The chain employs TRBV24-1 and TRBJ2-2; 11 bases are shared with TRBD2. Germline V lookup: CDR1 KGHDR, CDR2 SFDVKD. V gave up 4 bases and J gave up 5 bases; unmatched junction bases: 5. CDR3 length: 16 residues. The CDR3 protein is CATSERTSGLTGELFF. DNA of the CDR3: TGTGCCACCAGTGAAAGGACTAGCGGGCTAACCGGGGAGCTGTTTTTT.

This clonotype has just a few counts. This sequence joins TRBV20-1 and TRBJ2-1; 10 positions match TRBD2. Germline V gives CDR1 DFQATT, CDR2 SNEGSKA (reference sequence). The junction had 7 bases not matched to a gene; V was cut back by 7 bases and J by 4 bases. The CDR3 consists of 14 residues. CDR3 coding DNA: TGCAGTGGCGCGGGGACTAGCGATTACAATGAGCAGTTCTTC. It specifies CSGAGTSDYNEQFF.

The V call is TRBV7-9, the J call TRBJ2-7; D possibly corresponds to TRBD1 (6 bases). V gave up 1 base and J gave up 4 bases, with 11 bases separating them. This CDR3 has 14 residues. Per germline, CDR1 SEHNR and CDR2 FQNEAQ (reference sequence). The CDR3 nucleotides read TGTGCCAGCAGCTTAGACTGGCAGGGGTACGAGCAGTACTTC. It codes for CASSLDWQGYEQYF. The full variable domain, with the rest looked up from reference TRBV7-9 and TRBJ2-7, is DTGVSQNPRHKITKRGQNVTFRCDPISEHNRLYWYRQTLGQGPEFLTYFQNEAQLEKSRLLSDRFSAERPKGSFSTLEIQRTEQGDSAMYLCASSLDWQGYEQYFGPGTRLTVT.